The rows below give T cell receptor beta chains drawn from one sample of a study of beta chain features in type 1 diabetes. The method was immunoSEQ multiplex PCR; TCRdb's version includes in-frame clones alone and lacks a portion of them. The table includes about 660,000 clones, 11% to 15% detected once. The sample taken for sequencing was naive CD4+ T cells from blood. These TCRs come from a man aged 18-30 years with type 1 diabetes. The CDR3 runs from the conserved cysteine through the conserved F or W. The order of the fields is D gene, J gene, clone size, CDR3 length, V gene, CDR3 protein, CDR3 DNA. D genes are given only for firm matches. Some rows mark clone size as missing; the rest say once, few, many or name a class of expanded clone.

D: NA
J: TRBJ1-3
size: many
length: 15
V: TRBV5-4
CDR3: CASSLDIPSGNTIYF
DNA: TGTGCCAGCAGCTTGGACATTCCCTCTGGAAACACCATATATTTT

D: NA
J: TRBJ2-2
size: few
length: 14
V: TRBV9
CDR3: CASSVRGDAGELFF
DNA: TGTGCCAGCAGCGTACGAGGGGATGCCGGGGAGCTGTTTTTT

D: NA
J: TRBJ1-2
size: few
length: 15
V: TRBV14
CDR3: CASSPLDTLNYGYTF
DNA: TGTGCCAGCAGCCCCTTGGACACGCTTAACTATGGCTACACCTTC

D: TRBD1
J: TRBJ2-4
size: NA
length: 15
V: TRBV18
CDR3: CASSRGTGGENIQYF
DNA: TGTGCCAGCTCCCGGGGAACAGGGGGCGAGAACATTCAGTACTTC

D: TRBD2
J: TRBJ2-1
size: NA
length: 15
V: TRBV6-5
CDR3: CASSYGTSGRNEQFF
DNA: TGTGCCAGCAGTTACGGGACTAGCGGGAGGAATGAGCAGTTCTTC

D: NA
J: TRBJ2-7
size: NA
length: 14
V: TRBV25-1
CDR3: CASSELGSSYEQYF
DNA: TGTGCCAGCAGTGAATTGGGCAGCTCCTACGAGCAGTACTTC

D: TRBD1
J: TRBJ1-1
size: few
length: 14
V: TRBV2
CDR3: CSKMTQGGGTEAFF
DNA: TGTTCCAAGATGACACAGGGGGGCGGCACTGAAGCTTTCTTT

D: TRBD1
J: TRBJ2-2
size: NA
length: 15
V: TRBV7-2
CDR3: CASSLRGPNTGELFF
DNA: TGTGCCAGCAGCTTAAGGGGGCCGAACACCGGGGAGCTGTTTTTT

D: TRBD1
J: TRBJ1-2
size: NA
length: 14
V: TRBV5-7
CDR3: CASSLGQGCDGYTF
DNA: TGTGCCAGCAGCTTAGGACAGGGATGCGATGGCTACACCTTC

D: NA
J: TRBJ1-2
size: few
length: 13
V: TRBV28
CDR3: CASSSGRGYGYTF
DNA: TGTGCCAGCAGCTCGGGACGGGGTTATGGCTACACCTTC

D: NA
J: TRBJ2-2
size: few
length: 14
V: TRBV2
CDR3: CASTGSPTPGELFF
DNA: TGTGCCAGCACCGGCTCCCCAACCCCCGGGGAGCTGTTTTTT

D: NA
J: TRBJ2-3
size: NA
length: 14
V: TRBV5-1
CDR3: CASSRVPSTDTQYF
DNA: TGCGCCAGCAGCCGAGTCCCCAGCACAGATACGCAGTATTTT

D: NA
J: TRBJ2-7
size: NA
length: 16
V: TRBV7-2
CDR3: CASSSRLSQSSYEQYF
DNA: TGTGCCAGCAGCTCCCGGCTTAGCCAGAGCTCCTACGAGCAGTACTTC

D: TRBD1
J: TRBJ2-6
size: NA
length: 17
V: TRBV5-4
CDR3: CASSGAQGQPGANVLTF
DNA: TGTGCCAGCAGCGGGGCCCAGGGACAGCCTGGGGCCAACGTCCTGACTTTC

D: TRBD1
J: TRBJ1-1
size: few
length: 15
V: TRBV5-1
CDR3: CASSPGTGMNTEAFF
DNA: TGCGCCAGCAGCCCAGGGACAGGGATGAACACTGAAGCTTTCTTT

D: NA
J: TRBJ2-1
size: NA
length: 13
V: TRBV25-1
CDR3: CASGGLGYNEQFF
DNA: TGTGCCAGCGGGGGACTGGGGTACAATGAGCAGTTCTTC

D: NA
J: TRBJ2-5
size: few
length: 13
V: TRBV5-1
CDR3: CASSLSPQETQYF
DNA: TGCGCCAGCAGCTTGTCGCCCCAAGAGACCCAGTACTTC

D: NA
J: TRBJ2-5
size: NA
length: 13
V: TRBV11-2
CDR3: CASSLDSIETQYF
DNA: TGTGCCAGCAGCTTAGACTCGATAGAGACCCAGTACTTC

D: NA
J: TRBJ2-5
size: few
length: 14
V: TRBV7-2
CDR3: CASSVGGQLETQYF
DNA: TGTGCCAGCAGCGTCGGAGGGCAGCTGGAGACCCAGTACTTC

D: NA
J: TRBJ2-5
size: NA
length: 17
V: TRBV30
CDR3: CAWSRNLGNGGQETQYF
DNA: TGTGCCTGGAGTAGAAACTTGGGAAACGGAGGGCAAGAGACCCAGTACTTC

D: NA
J: TRBJ2-7
size: few
length: 15
V: TRBV5-1
CDR3: CASSLARPGYDEQYF
DNA: TGCGCCAGCAGCTTGGCCCGTCCAGGGTACGACGAGCAGTACTTC

D: TRBD1
J: TRBJ1-4
size: NA
length: 12
V: TRBV7-2
CDR3: CASTGAREKLFF
DNA: TGTGCCAGTACAGGGGCTCGGGAAAAACTGTTTTTT

D: NA
J: TRBJ1-5
size: few
length: 13
V: TRBV6-5
CDR3: CASSTQGGQPQHF
DNA: TGTGCCAGCAGTACACAGGGAGGTCAGCCCCAGCATTTT

D: NA
J: TRBJ2-5
size: NA
length: 15
V: TRBV7-2
CDR3: CASSFARLLQETQYF
DNA: TGTGCCAGCAGCTTCGCTAGACTGCTACAAGAGACCCAGTACTTC

D: NA
J: TRBJ2-6
size: NA
length: 14
V: TRBV11-2
CDR3: CASSPSSGANVLTF
DNA: TGTGCCAGTTCTCCGAGCTCTGGGGCCAACGTCCTGACTTTC

D: TRBD2
J: TRBJ2-3
size: few
length: 17
V: TRBV2
CDR3: CASSEAYSGGATDTQYF
DNA: TGTGCCAGCAGTGAAGCGTATAGCGGGGGGGCGACAGATACGCAGTATTTT

D: NA
J: TRBJ2-2
size: NA
length: 12
V: TRBV2
CDR3: CASRLGAGELFF
DNA: TGTGCCAGCAGATTAGGCGCCGGGGAGCTGTTTTTT

D: NA
J: TRBJ1-1
size: NA
length: 16
V: TRBV2
CDR3: CASRVPPYGANTEAFF
DNA: TGTGCCAGCAGGGTCCCGCCGTACGGGGCAAACACTGAAGCTTTCTTT

D: NA
J: TRBJ1-2
size: few
length: 14
V: TRBV28
CDR3: CASSSQPGQYGYTF
DNA: TGTGCCAGCAGTAGCCAGCCAGGACAGTATGGCTACACCTTC

D: TRBD1
J: TRBJ1-4
size: few
length: 15
V: TRBV5-6
CDR3: CASNTFGTGDEKLFF
DNA: TGTGCCAGCAACACTTTTGGGACAGGAGATGAAAAACTGTTTTTT

D: NA
J: TRBJ2-3
size: few
length: 17
V: TRBV18
CDR3: CASSPSDRTYHTDTQYF
DNA: TGTGCCAGCTCACCTAGCGATCGGACTTATCACACAGATACGCAGTATTTT

D: NA
J: TRBJ2-6
size: NA
length: 17
V: TRBV7-7
CDR3: CASSPTWLLPSANVLTF
DNA: TGTGCTAGCAGCCCCACGTGGCTTCTACCCTCGGCCAACGTCCTGACTTTC

D: NA
J: TRBJ2-7
size: NA
length: 12
V: TRBV7-2
CDR3: CASSFGLYEQYF
DNA: TGTGCCAGCAGCTTCGGACTATACGAGCAGTACTTC

D: TRBD2
J: TRBJ2-2
size: NA
length: 20
V: TRBV10-3
CDR3: CAIRAAGRLAGVRHTGELFF
DNA: TGTGCCATTAGGGCCGCCGGTAGACTAGCGGGAGTGAGGCACACCGGGGAGCTGTTTTTT

D: NA
J: TRBJ2-7
size: few
length: 15
V: TRBV7-2
CDR3: CASSLGPTLPYEQYF
DNA: TGTGCCAGCAGCTTAGGGCCAACACTACCCTACGAGCAGTACTTC

D: NA
J: TRBJ2-3
size: NA
length: 14
V: TRBV30
CDR3: CAWSRGLTTDTQYF
DNA: TGTGCCTGGAGTCGCGGGCTAACCACAGATACGCAGTATTTT

D: NA
J: TRBJ1-6
size: NA
length: 15
V: TRBV7-8
CDR3: CASSLVWGHNSPLHF
DNA: TGTGCCAGCAGCTTAGTCTGGGGCCATAATTCACCCCTCCACTTT

D: NA
J: TRBJ2-7
size: few
length: 13
V: TRBV10-3
CDR3: CAISYGGGDEQYF
DNA: TGTGCCATCAGTTACGGTGGGGGCGACGAGCAGTACTTC

D: TRBD2
J: TRBJ2-5
size: few
length: 15
V: TRBV2
CDR3: CASSDSGRAPETQYF
DNA: TGTGCCAGCAGTGACAGCGGGAGGGCCCCAGAGACCCAGTACTTC